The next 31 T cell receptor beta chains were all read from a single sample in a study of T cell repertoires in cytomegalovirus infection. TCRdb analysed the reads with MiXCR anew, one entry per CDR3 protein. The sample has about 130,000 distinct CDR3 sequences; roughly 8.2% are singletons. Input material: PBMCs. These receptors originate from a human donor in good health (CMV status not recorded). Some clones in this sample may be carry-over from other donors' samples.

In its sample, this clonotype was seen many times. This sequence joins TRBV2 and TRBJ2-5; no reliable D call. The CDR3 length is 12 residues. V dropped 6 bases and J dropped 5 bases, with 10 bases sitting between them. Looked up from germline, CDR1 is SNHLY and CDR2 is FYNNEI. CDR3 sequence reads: CASRQSRETQYF. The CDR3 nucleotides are TGTGCCAGCAGGCAGTCTCGTGAGACCCAGTACTTC.

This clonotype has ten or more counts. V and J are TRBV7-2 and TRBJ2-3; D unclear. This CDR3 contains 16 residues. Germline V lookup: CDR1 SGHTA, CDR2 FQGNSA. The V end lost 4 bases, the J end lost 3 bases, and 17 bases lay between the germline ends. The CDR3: CASSYQAASLTDTQYF. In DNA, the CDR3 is TGTGCCAGCAGCTATCAGGCGGCTAGTCTTACAGATACGCAGTATTTT.

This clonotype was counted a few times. The CDR3 protein is CASSLGRGEQFF. CDR3 DNA sequence: TGTGCCAGCAGCCTGGGCCGGGGTGAGCAGTTCTTC. The chain carries TRBV7-3 and TRBJ2-1; a weak D match, TRBD2 (5 bases). V was cut by 5 bases and J by 9 bases, with 11 bases left in between. The CDR3 length is 12 residues. Looked up from germline, CDR1 is SGHTA and CDR2 is FQGTGA.

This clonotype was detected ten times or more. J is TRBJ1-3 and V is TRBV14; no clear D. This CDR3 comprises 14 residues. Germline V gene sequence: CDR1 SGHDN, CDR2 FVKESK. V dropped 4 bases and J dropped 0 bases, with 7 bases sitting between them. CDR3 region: CASSPTFSGNTIYF. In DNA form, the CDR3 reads TGTGCCAGCAGCCCGACCTTCTCTGGAAACACCATATATTTT.

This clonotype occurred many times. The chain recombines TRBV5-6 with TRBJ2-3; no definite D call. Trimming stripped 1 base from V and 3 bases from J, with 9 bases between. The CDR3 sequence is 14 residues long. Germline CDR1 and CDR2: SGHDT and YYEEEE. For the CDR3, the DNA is TGTGCCAGCAGCTTGTTAGAACGGACAGATACGCAGTATTTT. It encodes CASSLLERTDTQYF.

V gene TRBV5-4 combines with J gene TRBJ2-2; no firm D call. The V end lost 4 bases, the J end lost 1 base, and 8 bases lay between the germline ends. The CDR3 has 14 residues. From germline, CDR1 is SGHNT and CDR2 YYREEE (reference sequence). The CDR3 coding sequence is TGTGCCAGCAGCCGCACAGAGAACACCGGGGAGCTGTTTTTT. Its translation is CASSRTENTGELFF.

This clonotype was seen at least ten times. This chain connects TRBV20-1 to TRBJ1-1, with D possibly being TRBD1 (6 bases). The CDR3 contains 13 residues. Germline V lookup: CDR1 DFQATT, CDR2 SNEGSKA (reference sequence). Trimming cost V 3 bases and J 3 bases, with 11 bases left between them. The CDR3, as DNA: TGCAGTGCTAGTGGGGGCGTGGACACTGAAGCTTTCTTT. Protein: CSASGGVDTEAFF.

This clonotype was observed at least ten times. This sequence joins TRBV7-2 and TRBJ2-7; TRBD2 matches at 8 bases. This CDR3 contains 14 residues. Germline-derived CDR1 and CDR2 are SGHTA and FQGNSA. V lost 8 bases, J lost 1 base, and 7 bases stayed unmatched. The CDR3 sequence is CASQRLAGSYEQYF. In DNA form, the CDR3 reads TGTGCCAGCCAGAGGCTAGCGGGTTCCTACGAGCAGTACTTC.

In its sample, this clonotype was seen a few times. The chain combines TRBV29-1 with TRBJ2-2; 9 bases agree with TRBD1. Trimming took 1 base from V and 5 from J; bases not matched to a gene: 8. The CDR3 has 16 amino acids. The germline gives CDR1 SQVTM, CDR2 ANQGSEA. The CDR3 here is CSVEVSGTGSTGELFF. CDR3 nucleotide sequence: TGCAGCGTTGAAGTTTCTGGGACAGGGTCAACCGGGGAGCTGTTTTTT.

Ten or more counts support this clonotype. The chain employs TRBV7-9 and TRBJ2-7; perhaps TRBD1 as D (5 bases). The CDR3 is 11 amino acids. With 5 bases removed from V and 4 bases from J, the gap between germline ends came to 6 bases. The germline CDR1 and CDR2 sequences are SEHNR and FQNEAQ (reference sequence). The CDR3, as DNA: TGTGCCAGCAGCACAGGATACGAGCAGTACTTC. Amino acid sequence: CASSTGYEQYF.

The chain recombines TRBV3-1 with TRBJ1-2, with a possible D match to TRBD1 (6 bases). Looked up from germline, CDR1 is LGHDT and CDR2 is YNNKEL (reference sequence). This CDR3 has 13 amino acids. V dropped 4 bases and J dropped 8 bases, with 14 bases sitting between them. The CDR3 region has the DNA TGTGCCAGCAGCCTATCAGGGGAGAGGGGCTACACCTTC. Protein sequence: CASSLSGERGYTF.

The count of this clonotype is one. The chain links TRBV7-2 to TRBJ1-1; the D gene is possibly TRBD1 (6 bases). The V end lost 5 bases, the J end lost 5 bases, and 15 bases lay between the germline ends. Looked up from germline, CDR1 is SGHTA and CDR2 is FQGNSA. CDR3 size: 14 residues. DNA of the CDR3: TGTGCCAGCAGCCGGGATGGGGGCGTTACTGAAGCTTTCTTT. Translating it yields CASSRDGGVTEAFF.

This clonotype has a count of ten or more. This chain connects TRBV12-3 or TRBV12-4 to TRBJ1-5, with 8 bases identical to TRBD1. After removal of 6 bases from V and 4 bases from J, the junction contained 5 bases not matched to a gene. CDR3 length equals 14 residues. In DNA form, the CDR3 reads TGTGCCAGCAGGGGCGGGACAGGAAATCAGCCCCAGCATTTT. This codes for CASRGGTGNQPQHF.

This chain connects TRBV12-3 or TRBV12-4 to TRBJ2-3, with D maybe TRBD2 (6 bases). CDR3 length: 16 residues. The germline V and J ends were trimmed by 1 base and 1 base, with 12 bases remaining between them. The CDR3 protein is CASSLGAGWGTDTQYF. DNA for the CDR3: TGTGCCAGCAGTTTAGGGGCGGGGTGGGGCACAGATACGCAGTATTTT.

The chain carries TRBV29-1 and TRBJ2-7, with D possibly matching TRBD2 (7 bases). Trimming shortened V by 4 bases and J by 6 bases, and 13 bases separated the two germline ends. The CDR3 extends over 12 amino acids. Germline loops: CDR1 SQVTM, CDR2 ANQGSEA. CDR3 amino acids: CSVGERGGEQYF. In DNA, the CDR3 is TGCAGCGTTGGAGAGAGGGGGGGCGAGCAGTACTTC.

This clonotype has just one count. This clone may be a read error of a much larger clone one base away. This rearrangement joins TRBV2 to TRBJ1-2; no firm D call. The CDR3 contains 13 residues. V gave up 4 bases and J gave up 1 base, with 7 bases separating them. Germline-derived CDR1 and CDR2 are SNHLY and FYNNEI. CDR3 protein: CASSVGLNYGYTF. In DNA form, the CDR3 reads TGTGCCAGCAGTGTAGGGCTTAACTATGGCTACACCTTC.

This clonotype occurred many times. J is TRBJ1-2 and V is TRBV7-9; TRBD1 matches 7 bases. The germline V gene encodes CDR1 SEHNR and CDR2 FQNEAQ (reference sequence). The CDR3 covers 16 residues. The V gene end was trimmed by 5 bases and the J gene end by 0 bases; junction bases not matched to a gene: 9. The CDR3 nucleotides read TGTGCCAGCAGCCGCGGCGGGACAGCAGCTAACTATGGCTACACCTTC. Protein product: CASSRGGTAANYGYTF.

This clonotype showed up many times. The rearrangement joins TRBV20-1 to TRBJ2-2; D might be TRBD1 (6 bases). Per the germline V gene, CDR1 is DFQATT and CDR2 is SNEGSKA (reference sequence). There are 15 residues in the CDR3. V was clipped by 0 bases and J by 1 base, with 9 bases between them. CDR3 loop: CSARDTGRNTGELFF. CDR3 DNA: TGCAGTGCTAGAGATACAGGGAGGAACACCGGGGAGCTGTTTTTT.

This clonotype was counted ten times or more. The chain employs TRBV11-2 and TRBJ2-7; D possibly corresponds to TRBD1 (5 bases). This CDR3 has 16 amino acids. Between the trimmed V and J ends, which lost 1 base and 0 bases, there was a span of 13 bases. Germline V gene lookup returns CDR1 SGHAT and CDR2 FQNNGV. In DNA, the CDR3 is TGTGCCAGCAGCTTAGTGGGGCGGATGAGCTCCTACGAGCAGTACTTC. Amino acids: CASSLVGRMSSYEQYF. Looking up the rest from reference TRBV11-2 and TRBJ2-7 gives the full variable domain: EAGVAQSPRYKIIEKRQSVAFWCNPISGHATLYWYQQILGQGPKLLIQFQNNGVVDDSQLPKDRFSAERLKGVDSTLKIQPAKLEDSAVYLCASSLVGRMSSYEQYFGPGTRLTVT.

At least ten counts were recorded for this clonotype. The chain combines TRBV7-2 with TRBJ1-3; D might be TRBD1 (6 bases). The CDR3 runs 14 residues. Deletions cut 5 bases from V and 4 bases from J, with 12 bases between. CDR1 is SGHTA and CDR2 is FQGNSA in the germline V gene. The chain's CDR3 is CASSGLGGGNTIYF. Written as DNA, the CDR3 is TGTGCCAGCAGCGGGTTAGGGGGAGGAAACACCATATATTTT. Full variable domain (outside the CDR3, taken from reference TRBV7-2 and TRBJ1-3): GAGVSQSPSNKVTEKGKDVELRCDPISGHTALYWYRQSLGQGLEFLIYFQGNSAPDKSGLPSDRFSAERTGGSVSTLTIQRTQQEDSAVYLCASSGLGGGNTIYFGEGSWLTVV.

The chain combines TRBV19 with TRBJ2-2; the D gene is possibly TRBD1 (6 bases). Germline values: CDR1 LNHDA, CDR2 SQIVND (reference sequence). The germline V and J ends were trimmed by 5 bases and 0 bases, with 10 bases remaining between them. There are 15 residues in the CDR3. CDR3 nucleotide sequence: TGTGCCAGTAGTCGGCAGGGGACGAACACCGGGGAGCTGTTTTTT. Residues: CASSRQGTNTGELFF.

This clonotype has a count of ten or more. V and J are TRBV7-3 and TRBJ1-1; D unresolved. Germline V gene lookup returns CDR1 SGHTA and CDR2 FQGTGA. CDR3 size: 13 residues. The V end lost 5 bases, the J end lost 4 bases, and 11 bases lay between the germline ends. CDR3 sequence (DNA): TGTGCCAGCAGCCCGACGTGGGGCACTGAAGCTTTCTTT. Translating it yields CASSPTWGTEAFF.

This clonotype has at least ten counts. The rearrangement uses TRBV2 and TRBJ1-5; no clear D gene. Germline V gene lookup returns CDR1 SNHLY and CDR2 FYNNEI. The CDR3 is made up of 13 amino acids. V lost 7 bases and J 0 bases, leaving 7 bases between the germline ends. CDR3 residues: CASTQYSNQPQHF. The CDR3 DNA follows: TGTGCCAGCACCCAGTATAGCAATCAGCCCCAGCATTTT.

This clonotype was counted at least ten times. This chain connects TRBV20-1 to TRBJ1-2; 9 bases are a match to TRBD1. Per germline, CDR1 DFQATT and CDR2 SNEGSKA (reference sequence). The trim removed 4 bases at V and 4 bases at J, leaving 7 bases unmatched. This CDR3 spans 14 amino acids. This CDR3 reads CSAISAGQGYGYTF. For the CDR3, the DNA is TGCAGTGCTATAAGTGCGGGACAGGGCTATGGCTACACCTTC.

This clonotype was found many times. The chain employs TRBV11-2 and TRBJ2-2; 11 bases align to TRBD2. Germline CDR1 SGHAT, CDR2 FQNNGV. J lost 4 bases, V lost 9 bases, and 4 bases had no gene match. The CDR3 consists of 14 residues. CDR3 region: CASLLAGGTGELFF. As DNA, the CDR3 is TGTGCCAGTCTTCTAGCGGGGGGCACCGGGGAGCTGTTTTTT.

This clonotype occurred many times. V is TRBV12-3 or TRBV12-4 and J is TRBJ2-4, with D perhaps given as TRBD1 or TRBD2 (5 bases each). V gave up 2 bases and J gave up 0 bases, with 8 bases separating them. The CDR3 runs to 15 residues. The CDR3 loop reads CASSLTGLAKNIQYF. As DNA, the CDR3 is TGTGCCAGCAGTTTAACAGGACTAGCCAAAAACATTCAGTACTTC.

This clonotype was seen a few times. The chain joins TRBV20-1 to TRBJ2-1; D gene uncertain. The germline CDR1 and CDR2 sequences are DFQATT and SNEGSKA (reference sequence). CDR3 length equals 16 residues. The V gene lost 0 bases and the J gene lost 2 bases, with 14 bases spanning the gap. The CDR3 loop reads CSARDLGDIAYNEQFF. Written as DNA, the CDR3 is TGCAGTGCTAGAGATCTTGGGGATATCGCCTACAATGAGCAGTTCTTC.

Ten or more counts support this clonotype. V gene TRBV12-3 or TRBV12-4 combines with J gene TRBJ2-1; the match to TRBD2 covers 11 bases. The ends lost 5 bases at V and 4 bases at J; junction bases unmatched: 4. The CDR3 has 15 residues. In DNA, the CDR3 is TGTGCCAGCAGTACTCTAGCGGGGGGTTACAATGAGCAGTTCTTC. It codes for CASSTLAGGYNEQFF.

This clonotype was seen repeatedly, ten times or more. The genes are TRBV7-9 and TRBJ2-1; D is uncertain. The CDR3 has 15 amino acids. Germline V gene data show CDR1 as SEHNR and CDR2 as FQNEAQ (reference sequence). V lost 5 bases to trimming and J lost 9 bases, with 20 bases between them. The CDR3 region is CASSRRLNGISEQFF. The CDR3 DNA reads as TGTGCCAGCAGCCGACGATTGAATGGTATTAGTGAGCAGTTCTTC.

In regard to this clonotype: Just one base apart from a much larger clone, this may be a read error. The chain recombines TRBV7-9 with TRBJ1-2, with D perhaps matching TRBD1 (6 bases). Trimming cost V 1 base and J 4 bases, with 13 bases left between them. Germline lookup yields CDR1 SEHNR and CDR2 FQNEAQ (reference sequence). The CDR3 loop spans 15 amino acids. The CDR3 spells CASSLGDILFYGYTF. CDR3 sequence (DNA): TGTGCCAGCAGCTTAGGGGACATCCTCTTCTATGGCTACACCTTC.

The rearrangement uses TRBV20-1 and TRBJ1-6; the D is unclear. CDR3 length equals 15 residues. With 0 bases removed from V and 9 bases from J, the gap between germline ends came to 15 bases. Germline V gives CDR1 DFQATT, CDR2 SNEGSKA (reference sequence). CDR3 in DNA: TGCAGTGCTAGAGATGACCGGACCCGGGGTTCACCCCTCCACTTT. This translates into CSARDDRTRGSPLHF.